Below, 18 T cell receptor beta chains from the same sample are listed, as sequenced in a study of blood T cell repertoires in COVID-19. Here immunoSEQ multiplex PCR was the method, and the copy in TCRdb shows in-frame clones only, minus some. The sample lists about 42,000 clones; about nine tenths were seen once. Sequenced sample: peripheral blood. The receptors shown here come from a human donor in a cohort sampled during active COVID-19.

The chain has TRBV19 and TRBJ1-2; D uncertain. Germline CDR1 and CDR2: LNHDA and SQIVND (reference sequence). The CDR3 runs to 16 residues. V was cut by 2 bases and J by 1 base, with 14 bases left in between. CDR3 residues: CASSISWRAFNYGYTF. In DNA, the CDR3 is TGTGCCAGTAGTATAAGTTGGAGGGCATTTAACTATGGCTACACCTTC.

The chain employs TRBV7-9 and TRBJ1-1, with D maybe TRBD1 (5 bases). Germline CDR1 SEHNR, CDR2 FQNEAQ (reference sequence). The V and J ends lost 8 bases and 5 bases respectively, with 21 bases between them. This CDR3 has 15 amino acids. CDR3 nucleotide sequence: TGTGCCAGCGGCTCCCGAGAAAGGGGCAGGACTGAAGCTTTCTTT. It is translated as CASGSRERGRTEAFF.

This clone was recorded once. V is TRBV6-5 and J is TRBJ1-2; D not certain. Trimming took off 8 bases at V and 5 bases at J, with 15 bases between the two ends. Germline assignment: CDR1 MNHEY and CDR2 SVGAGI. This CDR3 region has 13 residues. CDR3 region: CASSWGENYGYTF. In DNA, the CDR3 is TGTGCCAGCTCTTGGGGAGAGAATTATGGCTACACCTTC.

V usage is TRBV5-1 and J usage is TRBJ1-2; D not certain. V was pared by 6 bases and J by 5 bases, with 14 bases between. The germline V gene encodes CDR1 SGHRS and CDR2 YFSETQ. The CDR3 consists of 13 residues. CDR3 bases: TGCGCCAGCACCCGAGACGGAGGATATGGCTACACCTTC. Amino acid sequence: CASTRDGGYGYTF.

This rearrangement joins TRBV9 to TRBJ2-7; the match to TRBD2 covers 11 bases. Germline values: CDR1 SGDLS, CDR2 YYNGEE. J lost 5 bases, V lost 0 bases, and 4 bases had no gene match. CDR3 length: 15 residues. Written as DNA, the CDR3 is TGTGCCAGCAGCGTAGGTGTTAGCGGGGGGGACGAGCAGTACTTC. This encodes CASSVGVSGGDEQYF.

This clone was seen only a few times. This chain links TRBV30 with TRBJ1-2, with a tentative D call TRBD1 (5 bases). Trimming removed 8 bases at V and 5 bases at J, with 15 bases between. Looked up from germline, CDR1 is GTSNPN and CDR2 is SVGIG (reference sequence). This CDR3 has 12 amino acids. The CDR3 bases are TGTGCCGCGAGCGGGACGGAATATGGCTACACCTTC. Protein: CAASGTEYGYTF.

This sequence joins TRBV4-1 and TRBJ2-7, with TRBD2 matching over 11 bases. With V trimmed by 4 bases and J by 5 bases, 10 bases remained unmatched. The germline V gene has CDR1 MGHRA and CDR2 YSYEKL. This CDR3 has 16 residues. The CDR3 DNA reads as TGCGCCAGCAGCCGCGTAGCGGGAGGGCCAAGGAACGAGCAGTACTTC. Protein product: CASSRVAGGPRNEQYF.

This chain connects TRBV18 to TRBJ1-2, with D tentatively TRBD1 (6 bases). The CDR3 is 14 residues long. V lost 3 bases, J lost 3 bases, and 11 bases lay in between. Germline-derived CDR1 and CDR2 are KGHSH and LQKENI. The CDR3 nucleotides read TGTGCCAGCTCACCTCGCGGGGGCGACTATGGCTACACCTTC. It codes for CASSPRGGDYGYTF.

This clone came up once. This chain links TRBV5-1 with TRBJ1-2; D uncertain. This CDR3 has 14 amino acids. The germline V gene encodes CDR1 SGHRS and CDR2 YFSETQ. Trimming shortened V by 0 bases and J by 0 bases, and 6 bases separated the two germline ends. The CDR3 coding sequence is TGCGCCAGCAGCTTGGGGAGCTCTAACTATGGCTACACCTTC. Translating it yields CASSLGSSNYGYTF.

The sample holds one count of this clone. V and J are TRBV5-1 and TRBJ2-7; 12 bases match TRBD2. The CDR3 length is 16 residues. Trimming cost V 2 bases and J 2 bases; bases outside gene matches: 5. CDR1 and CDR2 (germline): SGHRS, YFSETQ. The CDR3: CASSFGPSGRAYEQYF. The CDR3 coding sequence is TGCGCCAGCAGCTTTGGGCCTAGCGGGAGGGCCTACGAGCAGTACTTC.

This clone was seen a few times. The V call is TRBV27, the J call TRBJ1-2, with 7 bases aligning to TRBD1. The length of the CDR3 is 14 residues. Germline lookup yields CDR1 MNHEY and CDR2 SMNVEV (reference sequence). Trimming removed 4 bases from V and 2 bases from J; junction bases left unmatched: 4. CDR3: CASSSFRGNYGYTF. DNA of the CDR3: TGTGCCAGCAGTTCCTTCAGGGGGAACTATGGCTACACCTTC.

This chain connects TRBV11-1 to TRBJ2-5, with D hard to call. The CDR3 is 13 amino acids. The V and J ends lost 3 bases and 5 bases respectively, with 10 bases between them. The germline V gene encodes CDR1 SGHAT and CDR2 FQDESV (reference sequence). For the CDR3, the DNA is TGTGCCAGCAGCTTTGGCAATCTGGAGACCCAGTACTTC. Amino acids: CASSFGNLETQYF.

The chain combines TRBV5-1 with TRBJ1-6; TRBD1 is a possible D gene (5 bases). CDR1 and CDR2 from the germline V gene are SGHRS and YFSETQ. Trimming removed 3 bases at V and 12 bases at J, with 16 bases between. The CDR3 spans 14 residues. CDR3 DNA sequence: TGCGCCAGCAGCTCGGGACGGGGGGTTGAACCCCTCCACTTT. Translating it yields CASSSGRGVEPLHF.

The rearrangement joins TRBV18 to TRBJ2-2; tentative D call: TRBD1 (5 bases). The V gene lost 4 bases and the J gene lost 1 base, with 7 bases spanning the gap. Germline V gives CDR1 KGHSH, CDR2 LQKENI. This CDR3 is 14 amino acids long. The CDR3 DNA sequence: TGTGCCAGCTCACTACAGGAGAACACCGGGGAGCTGTTTTTT. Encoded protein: CASSLQENTGELFF. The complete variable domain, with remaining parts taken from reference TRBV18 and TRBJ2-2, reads NAGVMQNPRHLVRRRGQEARLRCSPMKGHSHVYWYRQLPEEGLKFMVYLQKENIIDESGMPKERFSAEFPKEGPSILRIQQVVRGDSAAYFCASSLQENTGELFFGEGSRLTVL.

The CDR3 DNA follows: TGTGCCAGCAGTGAAGCGCTAAGAGATACGCAGTATTTT. Residues: CASSEALRDTQYF. This chain connects TRBV2 to TRBJ2-3, with D unresolved. Trimming cost V 0 bases and J 5 bases, with 6 bases left between them. Germline CDR1 and CDR2: SNHLY and FYNNEI. This CDR3 comprises 13 residues.

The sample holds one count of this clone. The CDR3 DNA reads TGTGCCAGCAGTTCGGACAGGGGGAGTGGCTACACCTTC. Encoded protein: CASSSDRGSGYTF. This sequence joins TRBV28 and TRBJ1-2, with TRBD1 matching 10 bases. CDR1 and CDR2 (germline): MDHEN, SYDVKM. V shed 4 bases and J 7 bases; nucleotides not matched to a gene: 3. The CDR3 has 13 residues.

CDR3 nucleotide sequence: TGCGCCAGCAGCTTGGGCCGAGGGGACAACAATCAGCCCCAGCATTTT. Translation: CASSLGRGDNNQPQHF. The chain joins TRBV5-1 to TRBJ1-5; D may be TRBD1 (6 bases). The V gene's germline CDR1 is SGHRS and CDR2 YFSETQ. The CDR3 covers 16 residues. Trimming shortened V by 0 bases and J by 3 bases, and 13 bases separated the two germline ends.

The CDR3 region is CASTRQGAYEQYF. CDR3 DNA sequence: TGTGCCAGCACCCGACAGGGCGCGTACGAGCAGTACTTC. V and J are TRBV3-1 (or the pseudogene TRBV3-2) and TRBJ2-7; 7 bases fit TRBD1. Looked up from germline, CDR1 is LGHDT and CDR2 is YNNKEL (reference sequence). Losses at the gene ends were 7 bases for V and 4 bases for J; bases not matched to a gene: 7. This CDR3 is 13 amino acids long.